These 20 T cell receptor beta chains share one sample of origin, sequenced in a study of T-cell memory formation after mild COVID-19. MiXCR was run by TCRdb on the 5' RACE reads, yielding one entry per CDR3 protein. The table includes about 360,000 distinct CDR3 sequences, 13% to 15% detected once. Sequencing used PBMCs or a T cell subset sorted from them (not recorded which). The receptors come from a man in his late teens or twenties who had mild COVID-19 (a few samples of this study predate the infection). Cell type and time point are not known.

The table lists this clonotype with a few counts. The chain carries TRBV11-2 and TRBJ2-3, with 12 bases identical to TRBD2. The CDR3 runs 15 residues. Germline V CDR1 and CDR2: SGHAT, FQNNGV. V trimming: 3 bases; J trimming: 7 bases; junction bases outside the gene matches: 5. This CDR3 is CASSFLAGGINTQYF. CDR3 DNA: TGTGCCAGCAGCTTCCTAGCGGGGGGGATAAATACGCAGTATTTT.

The V gene is TRBV6-2 or TRBV6-3, the J gene TRBJ2-1; 7 nucleotides line up with TRBD1. This CDR3 has 15 amino acids. J lost 15 bases, V lost 0 bases, and 14 bases had no gene match. Germline values: CDR1 MNHEY, CDR2 SVGEGT. This chain's CDR3 is CASSYSRQGKRGRFF. CDR3 coding DNA: TGTGCCAGCAGTTACTCAAGACAGGGAAAACGGGGCCGGTTCTTC.

This clonotype was seen ten or more times. The chain combines TRBV7-9 with TRBJ2-3; TRBD1 matches 7 bases. CDR1 and CDR2 from the germline V gene are SEHNR and FQNEAQ (reference sequence). Unmatched junction bases numbered 7, after V lost 11 bases and J lost 2 bases. This CDR3 spans 13 amino acids. The CDR3 DNA sequence: TGTGCCGGGCTGAGGGGGCCCACAGATACGCAGTATTTT. Translated, it gives CAGLRGPTDTQYF. The entire variable domain, with the rest obtained from reference TRBV7-9 and TRBJ2-3, is as follows: DTGVSQNPRHKITKRGQNVTFRCDPISEHNRLYWYRQTLGQGPEFLTYFQNEAQLEKSRLLSDRFSAERPKGSFSTLEIQRTEQGDSAMYLCAGLRGPTDTQYFGPGTRLTVL.

This clonotype was seen more than once but under ten times. The chain employs TRBV20-1 and TRBJ2-2, with 9 bases that match TRBD2. This CDR3 is built from 14 residues. Germline CDR1 DFQATT, CDR2 SNEGSKA (reference sequence). V trimming: 6 bases; J trimming: 3 bases; junction bases outside the gene matches: 5. In DNA, the CDR3 is TGCAGTGCGCGGACTAGCGCTTACACCGGGGAGCTGTTTTTT. Its translation: CSARTSAYTGELFF.

The V and J genes are TRBV10-3 and TRBJ1-6, with D possibly TRBD1 on 5 matching bases. The CDR3 runs 16 residues. CDR1 is ENHRY, CDR2 SYGVKD, per germline. The V and J ends lost 6 bases and 4 bases respectively, with 16 bases between them. For the CDR3, the DNA is TGTGCCATCAGGGAAGGGGCAGCTTTTTATAATTCACCCCTCCACTTT. Translated: CAIREGAAFYNSPLHF.

This clonotype was recorded a few times. The rearrangement links TRBV2 to TRBJ1-2; no clear D gene. The V end lost 6 bases, the J end lost 6 bases, and 17 bases lay between the germline ends. Germline assignment: CDR1 SNHLY and CDR2 FYNNEI. The CDR3 is 14 amino acids. DNA for the CDR3: TGTGCCAGCAGGACCGGACGGGTTTCTCATGGCTACACCTTC. Translation gives CASRTGRVSHGYTF.

This clonotype occurred many times. The chain carries TRBV3-1 and TRBJ2-2, with D perhaps TRBD2 (6 bases). Trimming left V 4 bases short and J 5 bases short, with 17 bases between. The CDR3 totals 16 residues. Germline V gene data show CDR1 as LGHDT and CDR2 as YNNKEL (reference sequence). CDR3: CASSPPGEPGTGELFF. In DNA form, the CDR3 reads TGTGCCAGCAGCCCCCCGGGGGAGCCCGGGACCGGGGAGCTGTTTTTT. The full variable domain, in which reference TRBV3-1 and TRBJ2-2 provide the parts outside the CDR3, is DTAVSQTPKYLVTQMGNDKSIKCEQNLGHDTMYWYKQDSKKFLKIMFSYNNKELIINETVPNRFSPKSPDKAHLNLHINSLELGDSAVYFCASSPPGEPGTGELFFGEGSRLTVL.

The chain has TRBV5-1 and TRBJ2-7, with unresolved D. Trimming took off 1 base at V and 2 bases at J, with 10 bases between the two ends. The length of the CDR3 is 14 residues. Germline-derived CDR1 and CDR2 are SGHRS and YFSETQ. This CDR3 is CASSLTSSAYEQYF. The CDR3 DNA is TGCGCCAGCAGCTTGACCAGCTCCGCCTACGAGCAGTACTTC.

The rearrangement uses TRBV4-1 and TRBJ2-3; possibly TRBD1 for D (5 bases). Germline V gene data show CDR1 as MGHRA and CDR2 as YSYEKL. This CDR3 has 14 residues. V was cut by 3 bases and J by 4 bases, with 11 bases left in between. This CDR3 reads CASSHQGAADTQYF. The CDR3 nucleotides are TGCGCCAGCAGCCATCAGGGTGCCGCAGATACGCAGTATTTT.

This clonotype was picked up many times. The CDR3 nucleotides are TGCGCCAGCAGTGTTGGATCCGGGGAATGGGAGACCCAGTACTTC. It yields the protein CASSVGSGEWETQYF. The V and J genes are TRBV10-2 and TRBJ2-5, with D possibly TRBD2 on 5 matching bases. The CDR3 sequence is 15 residues long. The V end lost 4 bases, the J end lost 5 bases, and 17 bases lay between the germline ends. Germline V CDR1 and CDR2: WSHSY, SAAADI.

This clonotype was observed a few times. The rearrangement uses TRBV5-6 and TRBJ2-7; perhaps TRBD2 as D (7 bases). Germline assignment: CDR1 SGHDT and CDR2 YYEEEE. The CDR3 covers 13 residues. Trimming shortened V by 2 bases and J by 5 bases, and 11 bases separated the two germline ends. CDR3 nucleotide sequence: TGTGCCAGCAGCTTTGCGGGGGCGGACGAGCAGTACTTC. As protein: CASSFAGADEQYF. The full variable domain, rest sourced from reference TRBV5-6 and TRBJ2-7, is DAGVTQSPTHLIKTRGQQVTLRCSPKSGHDTVSWYQQALGQGPQFIFQYYEEEERQRGNFPDRFSGHQFPNYSSELNVNALLLGDSALYLCASSFAGADEQYFGPGTRLTVT.

The rearrangement links TRBV9 to TRBJ1-1, with D perhaps TRBD1 (6 bases). The CDR3 is 15 residues long. Germline assignment: CDR1 SGDLS and CDR2 YYNGEE. The V end lost 1 base, the J end lost 4 bases, and 14 bases lay between the germline ends. Here the CDR3 reads CASSVSGAKGTEAFF. CDR3 DNA sequence: TGTGCCAGCAGCGTATCAGGGGCTAAGGGCACTGAAGCTTTCTTT.

This clonotype has just a few counts. This chain uses TRBV29-1 with TRBJ2-7, with 9 nucleotides matching TRBD2. J lost 2 bases, V lost 5 bases, and 4 bases had no gene match. Germline V gene data show CDR1 as SQVTM and CDR2 as ANQGSEA. The CDR3 has 13 residues. CDR3 in amino acids: CSVCLAGTYEQYF. The DNA of the CDR3 is TGCAGCGTTTGCCTAGCGGGAACCTACGAGCAGTACTTC.

This clonotype was detected a few times. This chain connects TRBV30 to TRBJ1-2; 9 nucleotides match TRBD1. The CDR3 totals 14 residues. Per germline, CDR1 GTSNPN and CDR2 SVGIG (reference sequence). J was trimmed by 4 bases and V by 5 bases; bases with no gene match: 8. The CDR3 nucleotides are TGTGCCTGGGACACACAGGGGGCGGGCTATGGCTACACCTTC. Its translation: CAWDTQGAGYGYTF.

This clonotype has only a few counts. This chain links TRBV5-8 with TRBJ2-4; maybe TRBD1 (5 bases). Germline assignment: CDR1 SGHTS and CDR2 YDEGEE. With 3 bases removed from V and 6 bases from J, the gap between germline ends came to 16 bases. CDR3 size: 15 residues. The CDR3 region has the DNA TGTGCCAGCAGCTCTGCACTGGGGCGCGGAAACATTCAGTACTTC. Translation gives CASSSALGRGNIQYF.

This clonotype was observed a few times. The chain employs TRBV18 and TRBJ2-7, with D uncertain. Germline CDR1 reads KGHSH; CDR2 reads LQKENI. There are 14 residues in the CDR3. Deletions cut 1 base from V and 2 bases from J, with 9 bases between. The CDR3 region has the DNA TGTGCCAGCTCACCACGCCCGGGTACCTACGAGCAGTACTTC. Protein product: CASSPRPGTYEQYF.

The chain is built from TRBV20-1 and TRBJ2-5, with D possibly being TRBD1 (5 bases). The V gene lost 6 bases and the J gene lost 7 bases, with 12 bases spanning the gap. The CDR3 sequence is 11 residues long. The germline gives CDR1 DFQATT, CDR2 SNEGSKA (reference sequence). CDR3 in amino acids: CSAPAGRTQYF. In nucleotides, the CDR3 is TGCAGTGCCCCAGCAGGGCGGACCCAGTACTTC.

This clonotype showed up just a few times. The chain is built from TRBV20-1 and TRBJ1-4; 10 bases are shared with TRBD1. The V gene's germline CDR1 is DFQATT and CDR2 SNEGSKA (reference sequence). The J segment lost 8 bases and the V segment lost 1 base, leaving 10 bases of the junction unmatched. The CDR3 covers 16 residues. The CDR3 sequence is CSARVVRGQGLEKLFF. CDR3 bases: TGCAGTGCTAGAGTAGTTCGGGGACAGGGGTTAGAAAAACTGTTTTTT.

This clonotype was picked up a small number of times. The chain couples TRBV20-1 to TRBJ2-7; D gene uncertain. The CDR3 is made up of 12 amino acids. The germline V gene has CDR1 DFQATT and CDR2 SNEGSKA (reference sequence). V lost 4 bases, J lost 2 bases, and 9 bases lay in between. The CDR3 sequence is CSAKGSTYEQYF. CDR3 nucleotides: TGCAGTGCTAAGGGCAGCACCTACGAGCAGTACTTC.

This clonotype was counted only a few times. This chain links TRBV7-9 with TRBJ1-4; D possibly corresponds to TRBD1 (5 bases). CDR3 size: 14 residues. V dropped 5 bases and J dropped 7 bases, with 14 bases sitting between them. Germline CDR1 SEHNR, CDR2 FQNEAQ (reference sequence). The CDR3 loop is CASSDGTVFEKLFF. In DNA form, the CDR3 reads TGTGCCAGCAGCGACGGGACGGTCTTTGAAAAACTGTTTTTT.